A single sample gave rise to the 18 T cell receptor beta chains below, sequenced in a study of blood T cell repertoires in COVID-19 (dated by TCRdb to 2020 to 2021). Libraries were constructed by the immunoSEQ multiplex PCR assay. Held by TCRdb, this immuneACCESS table contains in-frame sequences only and omits some clones. Under half of the omission traces to an unresolved V gene where checked; the cause of the rest is unknown. Counted in this sample were about 210,000 clones; 65% to 85% of them appeared once. 7.5% to 9% of the sample comes from the top ten. Specimen: peripheral blood. Source of these receptors: a woman in her forties or fifties with acute or convalescent COVID-19.

This chain connects TRBV10-2 to TRBJ2-1, with TRBD2 matching 8 bases. The CDR3 extends over 15 amino acids. Germline CDR1 is WSHSY and CDR2 is SAAADI. The junction had 7 bases not matched to a gene; V was cut back by 0 bases and J by 9 bases. The CDR3 region is CASSESRLASGEQFF. As DNA, the CDR3 is TGCGCCAGCAGTGAGTCGAGACTAGCGAGCGGTGAGCAGTTCTTC.

The CDR3 bases are TGTGCCAGCAGCTTATATCCACAGGAGACTAACTATGGCTACACCTTC. Translating gives CASSLYPQETNYGYTF. The chain is built from TRBV7-2 and TRBJ1-2; TRBD1 is a possible D gene (5 bases). Trimming stripped 2 bases from V and 0 bases from J, with 13 bases between. Germline V gives CDR1 SGHTA, CDR2 FQGNSA. The length of the CDR3 is 16 residues.

The J gene is TRBJ2-5, the V gene TRBV3-1 (or the pseudogene TRBV3-2), with D possibly TRBD2 on 6 matching bases. V was cut by 4 bases and J by 1 base, with 19 bases left in between. The CDR3 contains 17 residues. Looked up from germline, CDR1 is LGHDT and CDR2 is YNNKEL (reference sequence). CDR3 amino acids: CASSLAGGAEPQETQYF. The CDR3 DNA reads TGTGCCAGCAGCCTCGCAGGAGGGGCAGAGCCCCAAGAGACCCAGTACTTC.

This clone occurred once. V and J are TRBV19 and TRBJ1-2; D not resolved. The V and J ends lost 2 bases and 2 bases respectively, with 9 bases between them. Germline-derived CDR1 and CDR2 are LNHDA and SQIVND (reference sequence). This CDR3 comprises 14 residues. CDR3 loop: CASSISQANYGYTF. CDR3 bases: TGTGCCAGTAGTATATCTCAGGCAAACTATGGCTACACCTTC.

The chain links TRBV5-1 to TRBJ2-7, with 7 bases matching TRBD1. V was clipped by 2 bases and J by 7 bases; unmatched bases: 6. CDR3 length equals 13 residues. CDR1 is SGHRS and CDR2 is YFSETQ in the germline V gene. The CDR3 here is CASSLTGEREQYF. CDR3 bases: TGCGCCAGCAGCTTAACAGGGGAGCGTGAGCAGTACTTC.

In this sample, this clone turned up a few times. V and J are TRBV27 and TRBJ2-7; TRBD1 is a possible D gene (5 bases). The CDR3 is 13 residues long. V lost 10 bases, J lost 2 bases, and 15 bases lay in between. The germline V gene encodes CDR1 MNHEY and CDR2 SMNVEV (reference sequence). CDR3 in DNA: TGTGCCACCTATGACAGATATACCTACGAGCAGTACTTC. Its translation: CATYDRYTYEQYF.

There are a few counts of this clone. This rearrangement joins TRBV6-2 or TRBV6-3 to TRBJ1-1; the D gene is possibly TRBD1 (5 bases). There are 13 residues in the CDR3. Between the trimmed V and J ends, which lost 5 bases and 6 bases, there was a span of 13 bases. Germline assignment: CDR1 MNHEY and CDR2 SVGEGT. DNA of the CDR3: TGTGCCAGCAGTCCCAGGGCGAGCGCTGAAGCTTTCTTT. Its protein is CASSPRASAEAFF.

The sample holds a few counts of this clone. CDR3 region: CASSLQGAGELFF. In nucleotides, the CDR3 is TGTGCCAGCAGCCTTCAGGGGGCCGGGGAGCTGTTTTTT. The V and J genes are TRBV3-1 (or the pseudogene TRBV3-2) and TRBJ2-2; 7 nucleotides match TRBD1. The CDR3 spans 13 residues. CDR1 is LGHDT, CDR2 YNNKEL, per germline (reference sequence). With V trimmed by 4 bases and J by 6 bases, 2 bases remained unmatched.

Turning to this clone: This same CDR3 is encoded by further DNA sequences in the sample. The chain recombines TRBV5-1 with TRBJ2-7; 10 bases fit TRBD1. Germline loops: CDR1 SGHRS, CDR2 YFSETQ. The V and J ends lost 5 bases and 4 bases, in that order; junction bases with no gene match: 6. The CDR3 sequence is 14 residues long. The CDR3: CASSSRDRGYEQYF. As DNA, the CDR3 is TGCGCCAGCAGTAGCCGGGACAGGGGTTACGAGCAGTACTTC.

The chain joins TRBV24-1 to TRBJ2-1; 12 bases line up with TRBD2. The J segment lost 8 bases and the V segment lost 3 bases, leaving 10 bases of the junction unmatched. CDR1 KGHDR and CDR2 SFDVKD come from the germline V gene. This CDR3 has 17 amino acids. CDR3 region: CATSDPLRLAGADEQFF. CDR3 in DNA: TGTGCCACCAGTGATCCTCTCCGACTAGCGGGAGCGGATGAGCAGTTCTTC.

The CDR3 protein is CASSLEAGGRNTIYF. CDR3 sequence (DNA): TGCGCCAGCAGCTTGGAGGCAGGGGGCAGAAACACCATATATTTT. The chain joins TRBV5-1 to TRBJ1-3; 8 positions match TRBD1. The CDR3 runs to 15 residues. With V trimmed by 0 bases and J by 5 bases, 4 bases remained unmatched. Germline V CDR1 and CDR2: SGHRS, YFSETQ.

The chain carries TRBV7-8 and TRBJ1-5, with a possible D match to TRBD1 (6 bases). V was trimmed by 1 base and J by 6 bases, leaving 13 bases between them. Germline values: CDR1 SGHVS, CDR2 FQNEAQ. The CDR3 sequence is 15 residues long. The CDR3 region has the DNA TGTGCCAGCAGCTTAGGTGTGGGACAAAGTCAGCCCCAGCATTTT. Translating gives CASSLGVGQSQPQHF.

This chain joins TRBV28 and TRBJ2-3; maybe TRBD2 (6 bases). Germline-derived CDR1 and CDR2 are MDHEN and SYDVKM. There are 12 residues in the CDR3. The V gene lost 8 bases and the J gene lost 6 bases, with 12 bases spanning the gap. CDR3 amino acids: CASRTIDDTQYF. For the CDR3, the DNA is TGTGCCAGCCGGACTATCGACGATACGCAGTATTTT.

J is TRBJ2-1 and V is TRBV6-1; TRBD2 agrees at 7 bases. Germline CDR1 is MNHNS and CDR2 is SASEGT. The CDR3 has 14 residues. V dropped 2 bases and J dropped 7; count of bases not matched to a gene: 5. The CDR3 here is CASSERWEGNEQFF. In DNA, the CDR3 is TGTGCCAGCAGTGAAAGGTGGGAGGGTAATGAGCAGTTCTTC.

The chain recombines TRBV4-2 with TRBJ2-5; 7 positions match TRBD2. The germline gives CDR1 LGHNA, CDR2 YNFKEQ. J was trimmed by 7 bases and V by 0 bases; bases with no gene match: 5. The CDR3 covers 14 residues. The CDR3 region has the DNA TGTGCCAGCAGCCAAGATGGCGGGAGCGGGACCCAGTACTTC. Protein product: CASSQDGGSGTQYF.

This chain links TRBV3-1 (or the pseudogene TRBV3-2) with TRBJ1-3, with 9 bases matching TRBD1. CDR1 LGHDT and CDR2 YNNKEL come from the germline V gene (reference sequence). The CDR3 is made up of 13 amino acids. The trim removed 0 bases at V and 16 bases at J, leaving 7 bases unmatched. The CDR3 sequence: CASSQDPLGQGYF. DNA for the CDR3: TGTGCCAGCAGCCAAGATCCTTTAGGACAGGGGTATTTT.

About this clone itself: Additional DNA sequences in this sample encode the identical CDR3. The chain carries TRBV19 and TRBJ2-5, with TRBD1 matching over 10 bases. This CDR3 has 14 residues. V lost 4 bases, J lost 2 bases, and 1 base stayed unmatched. The germline V gene encodes CDR1 LNHDA and CDR2 SQIVND (reference sequence). The CDR3 is CASSTDRGQETQYF. The CDR3 DNA follows: TGTGCCAGTAGTACGGACAGGGGGCAAGAGACCCAGTACTTC.

This clone was counted only a few times. V and J are TRBV30 and TRBJ1-5, with D perhaps matching TRBD1 (6 bases). The CDR3 has 18 residues. Germline assignment: CDR1 GTSNPN and CDR2 SVGIG (reference sequence). Trimming cost V 1 base and J 4 bases, with 23 bases left between them. The CDR3 DNA follows: TGTGCCTGGAGTGAACGGAAAAAAACAGGGTCGGAGAATCAGCCCCAGCATTTT. Amino acids: CAWSERKKTGSENQPQHF. Variable domain in full (rest from reference TRBV30 and TRBJ1-5): SQTIHQWPATLVQPVGSPLSLECTVEGTSNPNLYWYRQAAGRGLQLLFYSVGIGQISSEVPQNLSASRPQDRQFILSSKKLLLSDSGFYLCAWSERKKTGSENQPQHFGDGTRLSIL.